This T cell receptor beta chain was sequenced for a study of shared clonotypes between healthy human individuals. Germline CDR1 is MDHEN and CDR2 is SYDVKM. V trimming: 4 bases; J trimming: 2 bases; junction bases outside the gene matches: 5. This CDR3 contains 15 residues. CD45RO-negative CD8 cells positively selected for CCR7 made up the naive population, which excluded terminally differentiated effector memory CD45RA+ cells. The repertoire was sequenced with immunoSEQ multiplex PCR; TCRdb's copy has only in-frame clones and lacks some. This sample carries almost 700,000 clones, roughly nine tenths of them seen once, and the ten largest clones take nearly 25%.

This receptor was taken from a man aged 25-45 years in good health. The chain joins TRBV28 to TRBJ2-7, with 10 bases aligning to TRBD2. Sequenced sample: naive CD8+ T cells sorted from blood. This CDR3 reads CASSSQTSGAYEQYF. The CDR3 nucleotides are TGTGCCAGCAGTTCCCAAACTAGCGGGGCCTACGAGCAGTACTTC. Based on the CDR3 plus reference TRBV28 and TRBJ2-7, the full variable domain is DVKVTQSSRYLVKRTGEKVFLECVQDMDHENMFWYRQDPGLGLRLIYFSYDVKMKEKGDIPEGYSVSREKKERFSLILESASTNQTSMYLCASSSQTSGAYEQYFGPGTRLTVT.